This T cell receptor (beta chain) was sequenced for a study of blood T cells in healthy people across ages. Study information: Template switching retrieved approximately one barcoded beta molecule for each two T cells.

A second roughly 6 to 11 cycle PCR used barcoded and J-beta primers. A template-switch adaptor containing 12 random nucleotides labeled each cDNA molecule. Every sample returned 3 million or more CDR3-containing paired-end reads. TCRdb reanalysed the 5' RACE reads using MiXCR and keeps one entry per CDR3 protein. The sample holds 730,000 or so distinct CDR3 sequences, approximately 43% seen once. General observations from the study: Samples with more naive T cells showed higher observed beta diversity.

On this clonotype itself: Its antigen is not known.

The CDR3 has 18 amino acids. V dropped 2 bases and J dropped 7 bases, with 27 bases sitting between them. Germline loops: CDR1 SEHNR, CDR2 FQNEAQ (reference sequence). The clonotype was recovered from a woman aged 60-70 years in good health. The genes are TRBV7-9 and TRBJ2-7, with D unresolved. The specimen sequenced was blood. In DNA, the CDR3 is TGTGCCAGCAGCTTAACCCTTCAGACGGTTCAACACTACAATGAGCAGTACTTC. It specifies CASSLTLQTVQHYNEQYF. Supplemented by reference TRBV7-9 and TRBJ2-7, the full variable domain reads DTGVSQNPRHKITKRGQNVTFRCDPISEHNRLYWYRQTLGQGPEFLTYFQNEAQLEKSRLLSDRFSAERPKGSFSTLEIQRTEQGDSAMYLCASSLTLQTVQHYNEQYFGPGTRLTVT.